This T cell receptor beta chain came from a study of beta chain features in type 1 diabetes. Study-wide results and caveats: Although PCR might favor shorter templates, it would do so equally in patients and controls.

Isolated RNA was reverse transcribed in full, so expressed TCRB transcripts were sequenced. Sequencing was performed with immunoSEQ multiplex PCR; in TCRdb, only in-frame clones are kept and a portion is missing. The sample has about 400,000 clones, around 12% seen once. Of note for this clone: The antigen is undetermined.

Sequencing used naive CD4+ T cells from blood. The source is a man younger than 35 in good health.

CDR3 in amino acids: CASGNGLAGLVETQYF. The CDR3 DNA follows: TGTGCTAGTGGAAACGGACTAGCGGGATTAGTGGAGACCCAGTACTTC. The gene calls are TRBV12-5 and TRBJ2-5, with 12 bases that match TRBD2. Trimming removed 6 bases from V and 5 bases from J; junction bases left unmatched: 10. This CDR3 has 16 residues. Germline V gene lookup returns CDR1 LGHNT and CDR2 FRNRAP.